These 4 T cell receptor beta chains were sequenced from one sample in a study of blood T cell repertoires in COVID-19. Sequenced by immunoSEQ multiplex PCR; TCRdb stores in-frame clones only, minus some. The table shows approximately 100,000 clones, with roughly 92% occurring only once. The material sequenced was peripheral blood. All receptors come from a man in his 70s with acute or convalescent COVID-19.

The CDR3 here is CASSISRGSPFSYEQYF. DNA of the CDR3: TGTGCCAGCAGCATAAGTAGGGGGTCACCGTTCTCCTACGAGCAGTACTTC. The V gene is TRBV7-8, the J gene TRBJ2-7; D is possibly TRBD1 (6 bases). V lost 5 bases and J lost 0, with 20 bases in between. This CDR3 is built from 17 residues. The V gene's germline CDR1 is SGHVS and CDR2 FQNEAQ. The full variable domain, with the rest looked up from reference TRBV7-8 and TRBJ2-7, is GAGVSQSPRYKVAKRGQDVALRCDPISGHVSLFWYQQALGQGPEFLTYFQNEAQLDKSGLPSDRFFAERPEGSVSTLKIQRTQQEDSAVYLCASSISRGSPFSYEQYFGPGTRLTVT.

The chain recombines TRBV6-5 with TRBJ1-1, with D unclear. The CDR3 runs 15 residues. Trimming stripped 5 bases from V and 4 bases from J, with 17 bases between. Looked up from germline, CDR1 is MNHEY and CDR2 is SVGAGI. The CDR3 region is CASSPLPLSGTEAFF. CDR3 nucleotides: TGTGCCAGCAGTCCCCTCCCCCTCTCCGGCACTGAAGCTTTCTTT.

The rearrangement joins TRBV7-2 to TRBJ2-2, with 12 nucleotides matching TRBD2. Germline CDR1 is SGHTA and CDR2 is FQGNSA. The CDR3 covers 15 residues. V dropped 3 bases and J dropped 7; count of bases not matched to a gene: 3. CDR3 region: CASSFRTSGVGELFF. The CDR3 DNA reads as TGTGCCAGCAGCTTTAGGACTAGCGGGGTCGGGGAGCTGTTTTTT.

The count of this clone is one. The chain recombines TRBV6-6 with TRBJ1-1, with D perhaps TRBD1 (5 bases). Germline V CDR1 and CDR2: MNHNY, SVGAGI (reference sequence). The CDR3 extends over 14 amino acids. V shed 2 bases and J shed 8 bases, with 15 bases lying between them. In DNA form, the CDR3 reads TGTGCCAGCAGTTACGAAGGGGAGGTGGGGGAAGCTTTCTTT. Translating gives CASSYEGEVGEAFF.